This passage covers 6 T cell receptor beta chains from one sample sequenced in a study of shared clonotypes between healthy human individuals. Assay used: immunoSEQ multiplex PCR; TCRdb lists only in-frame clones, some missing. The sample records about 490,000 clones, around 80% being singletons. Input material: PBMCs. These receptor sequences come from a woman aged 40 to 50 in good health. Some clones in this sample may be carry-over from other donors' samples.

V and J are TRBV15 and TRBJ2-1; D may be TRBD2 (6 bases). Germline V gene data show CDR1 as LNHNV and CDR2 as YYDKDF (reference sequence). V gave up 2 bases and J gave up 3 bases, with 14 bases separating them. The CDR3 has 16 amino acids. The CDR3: CATSRYLGGGYNEQFF. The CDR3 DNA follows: TGTGCCACCAGCAGATACTTGGGGGGAGGCTACAATGAGCAGTTCTTC.

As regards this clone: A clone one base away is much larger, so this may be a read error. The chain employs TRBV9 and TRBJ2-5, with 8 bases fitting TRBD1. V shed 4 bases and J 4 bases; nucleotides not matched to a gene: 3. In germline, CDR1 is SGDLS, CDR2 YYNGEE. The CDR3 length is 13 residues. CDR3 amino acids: CASSPGQGETQYF. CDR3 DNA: TGTGCCAGCAGCCCAGGACAGGGAGAGACCCAGTACTTC.

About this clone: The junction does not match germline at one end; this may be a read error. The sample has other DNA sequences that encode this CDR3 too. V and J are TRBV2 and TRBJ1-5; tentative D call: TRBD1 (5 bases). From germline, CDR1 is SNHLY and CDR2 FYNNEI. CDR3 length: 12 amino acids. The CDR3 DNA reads TGCGCCAGCAGCCCAGGGACGGAGACCCAGCATTTT. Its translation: CASSPGTETQHF.

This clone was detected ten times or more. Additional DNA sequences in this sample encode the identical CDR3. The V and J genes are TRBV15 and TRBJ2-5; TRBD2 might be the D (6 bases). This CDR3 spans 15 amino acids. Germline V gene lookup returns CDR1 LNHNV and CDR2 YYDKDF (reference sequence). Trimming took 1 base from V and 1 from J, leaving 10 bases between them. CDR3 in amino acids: CATSRALAPQETQYF. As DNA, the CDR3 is TGTGCCACCAGCAGAGCTCTAGCGCCCCAAGAGACCCAGTACTTC. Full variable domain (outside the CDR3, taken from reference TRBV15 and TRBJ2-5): DAMVIQNPRYQVTQFGKPVTLSCSQTLNHNVMYWYQQKSSQAPKLLFHYYDKDFNNEADTPDNFQSRRPNTSFCFLDIRSPGLGDTAMYLCATSRALAPQETQYFGPGTRLLVL.

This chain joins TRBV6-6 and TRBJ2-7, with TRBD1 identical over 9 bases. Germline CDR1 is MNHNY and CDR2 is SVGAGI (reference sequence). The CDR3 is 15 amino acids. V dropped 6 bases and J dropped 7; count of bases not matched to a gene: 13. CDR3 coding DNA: TGTGCCAGCAGCTTAGGGACAGGGACCAGGGGGGAGCAGTACTTC. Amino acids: CASSLGTGTRGEQYF.

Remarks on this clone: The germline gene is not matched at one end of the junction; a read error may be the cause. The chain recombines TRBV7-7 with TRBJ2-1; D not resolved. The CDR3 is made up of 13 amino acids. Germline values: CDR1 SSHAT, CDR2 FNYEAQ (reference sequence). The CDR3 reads CASSLSEWGEQFF. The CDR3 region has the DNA TGTGCTAGCAGCTTAAGCGAGTGGGGTGAGCAGTTCTTC. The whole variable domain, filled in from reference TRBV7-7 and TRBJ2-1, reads GAGVSQSPRYKVTKRGQDVTLRCDPISSHATLYWYQQALGQGPEFLTYFNYEAQPDKSGLPSDRFSAERPEGSISTLTIQRTEQRDSAMYRCASSLSEWGEQFFGPGTRLTVL.